The table lists the clone carrying this T cell receptor beta chain with a few counts. This sample is drawn from a study of blood T cell repertoires in COVID-19. Across the study: Whether acute or convalescent, the COVID-19 samples came from the United States, Italy and Spain. From T cells, B-cell-depleted T cells, or PBMCs came the material, which was cDNA or gDNA.

As handled by the study authors: Reference gene primer amplification gave estimated nucleated cell counts. The table came from immunoSEQ multiplex PCR; TCRdb's copy has only in-frame clones and leaves some out. V and J calls and clone size come straight from that table; D and trimming were deduced from the DNA. The sample consists of about 270,000 clones, around 82% of them appearing once. After removal of 4 bases from V and 4 bases from J, the junction contained 9 bases not matched to a gene. Germline CDR1 is SGHTA and CDR2 is FQGNSA. This CDR3 has 15 amino acids. Material for sequencing was peripheral blood. The chain has TRBV7-2 and TRBJ1-1, with 7 positions matching TRBD1. The clonotype originates from an elderly man with acute or convalescent COVID-19. The CDR3 region is CASSSTGDLGTEAFF. In DNA, the CDR3 is TGTGCCAGCAGCTCAACAGGGGATTTGGGCACTGAAGCTTTCTTT.